These 9 T cell receptor beta chains were sequenced from one sample in a study of T cell responses to AZD1222 COVID-19 vaccine. TCRdb keeps only in-frame clones here, not all; method: immunoSEQ multiplex PCR. This table has some 200,000 clones, roughly 93% appearing once. The input for sequencing was peripheral blood, taken on day 0 of AZD1222 vaccination. These receptors originate from an adult in good health.

The V call is TRBV2, the J call TRBJ1-5; no definite D call. V lost 5 bases and J lost 5, with 10 bases in between. Germline CDR1 SNHLY, CDR2 FYNNEI. The length of the CDR3 is 13 residues. CDR3 region: CASSTQEDQPQHF. The CDR3 bases are TGTGCCAGCAGTACCCAGGAGGATCAGCCCCAGCATTTT.

CDR3 loop: CAISDHTEKLFF. Written as DNA, the CDR3 is TGTGCCATCAGTGACCACACAGAAAAACTGTTTTTT. The chain carries TRBV10-3 and TRBJ1-4; D remains ambiguous. Trimming left V 3 bases short and J 8 bases short, with 7 bases between. Per the germline V gene, CDR1 is ENHRY and CDR2 is SYGVKD. The length of the CDR3 is 12 residues.

This chain connects TRBV9 to TRBJ2-1; 9 nucleotides align to TRBD1. CDR3 length: 16 residues. Germline V CDR1 and CDR2: SGDLS, YYNGEE. The V and J ends lost 3 bases and 1 base, in that order; junction bases with no gene match: 5. The CDR3 loop is CASSAPGTGSYNEQFF. In DNA, the CDR3 is TGTGCCAGCAGCGCACCCGGGACAGGGTCCTACAATGAGCAGTTCTTC.

The chain couples TRBV18 to TRBJ2-7, with 7 bases lining up with TRBD1. Germline CDR1 KGHSH, CDR2 LQKENI. This CDR3 is 16 amino acids long. J lost 0 bases, V lost 2 bases, and 7 bases had no gene match. The CDR3 region has the DNA TGTGCCAGCTCACCAGCTTCGGGACAGTCCTCCTACGAGCAGTACTTC. Translation: CASSPASGQSSYEQYF.

The rearrangement joins TRBV12-5 to TRBJ2-1; D gene uncertain. Germline values: CDR1 LGHNT, CDR2 FRNRAP. The CDR3 consists of 14 residues. V lost 3 bases and J lost 0, with 6 bases in between. The CDR3 here is CASGFWGSYNEQFF. In DNA, the CDR3 is TGTGCTAGTGGTTTTTGGGGCTCCTACAATGAGCAGTTCTTC. The whole variable domain, remainder taken from reference TRBV12-5 and TRBJ2-1, is DARVTQTPRHKVTEMGQEVTMRCQPILGHNTVFWYRQTMMQGLELLAYFRNRAPLDDSGMPKDRFSAEMPDATLATLKIQPSEPRDSAVYFCASGFWGSYNEQFFGPGTRLTVL.

This chain joins TRBV19 and TRBJ2-7; tentatively, D is TRBD1 (5 bases). CDR3 size: 14 residues. Between the trimmed V and J ends, which lost 3 bases and 2 bases, there was a span of 11 bases. The germline V gene encodes CDR1 LNHDA and CDR2 SQIVND (reference sequence). The CDR3 spells CASSMSQGPYEQYF. The CDR3 nucleotides are TGTGCCAGTAGTATGAGCCAGGGCCCCTACGAGCAGTACTTC.

The chain carries TRBV6-6 and TRBJ1-3; unclear D gene. The germline V gene has CDR1 MNHNY and CDR2 SVGAGI (reference sequence). The CDR3 contains 13 residues. With 4 bases removed from V and 4 bases from J, the gap between germline ends came to 8 bases. CDR3 sequence: CASSLEEGNTIYF. The DNA of the CDR3 is TGTGCCAGCAGTTTGGAGGAAGGAAACACCATATATTTT.

This chain connects TRBV5-1 to TRBJ2-1; 9 bases agree with TRBD2. Germline V CDR1 and CDR2: SGHRS, YFSETQ. V shed 4 bases, J shed 13 bases, and the junction held 21 bases outside the gene matches. The CDR3 spans 17 residues. The CDR3 DNA sequence: TGCGCCAGCAGCCCCCTATTAGCGGGAGACGGTGCTGAAGGTCAGTTCTTC. Translation gives CASSPLLAGDGAEGQFF.

The rearrangement uses TRBV2 and TRBJ2-7; 8 bases align to TRBD1. Germline CDR1 reads SNHLY; CDR2 reads FYNNEI. After removal of 5 bases from V and 0 bases from J, the junction contained 6 bases not matched to a gene. This CDR3 spans 15 amino acids. The CDR3 is CASSSGTGLSYEQYF. For the CDR3, the DNA is TGTGCCAGCAGTTCCGGGACAGGACTCTCCTACGAGCAGTACTTC.